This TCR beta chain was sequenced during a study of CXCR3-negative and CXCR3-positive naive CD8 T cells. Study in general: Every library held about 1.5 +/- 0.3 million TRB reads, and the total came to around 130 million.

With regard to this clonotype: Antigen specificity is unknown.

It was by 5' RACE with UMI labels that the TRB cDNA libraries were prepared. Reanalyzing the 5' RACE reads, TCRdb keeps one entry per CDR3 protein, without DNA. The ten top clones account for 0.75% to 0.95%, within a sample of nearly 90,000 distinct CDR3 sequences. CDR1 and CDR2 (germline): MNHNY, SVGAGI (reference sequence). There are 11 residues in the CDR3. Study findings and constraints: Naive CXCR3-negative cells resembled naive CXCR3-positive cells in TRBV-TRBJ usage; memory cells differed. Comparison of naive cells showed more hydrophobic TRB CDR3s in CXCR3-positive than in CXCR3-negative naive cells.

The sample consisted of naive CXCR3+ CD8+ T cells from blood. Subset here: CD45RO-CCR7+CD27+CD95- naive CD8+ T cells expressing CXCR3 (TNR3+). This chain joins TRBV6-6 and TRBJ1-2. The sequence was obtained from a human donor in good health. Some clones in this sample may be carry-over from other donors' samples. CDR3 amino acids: CASRANYGYTF.